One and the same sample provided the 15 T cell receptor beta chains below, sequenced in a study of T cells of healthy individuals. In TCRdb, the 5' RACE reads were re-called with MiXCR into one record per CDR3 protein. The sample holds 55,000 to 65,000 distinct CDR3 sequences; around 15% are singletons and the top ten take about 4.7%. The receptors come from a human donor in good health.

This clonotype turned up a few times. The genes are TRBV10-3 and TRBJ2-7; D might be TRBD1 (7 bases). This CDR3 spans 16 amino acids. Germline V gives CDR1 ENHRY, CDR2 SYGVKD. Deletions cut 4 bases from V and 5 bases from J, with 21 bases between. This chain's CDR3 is CAISGGDSSTEDEQYF. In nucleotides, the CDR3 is TGTGCCATCAGTGGGGGGGACAGCTCAACGGAGGACGAGCAGTACTTC.

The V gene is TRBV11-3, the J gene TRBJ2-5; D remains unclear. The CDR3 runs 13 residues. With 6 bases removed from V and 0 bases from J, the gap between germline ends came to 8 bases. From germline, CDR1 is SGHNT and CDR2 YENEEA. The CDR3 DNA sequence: TGTGCCAGCAGTATAACGTACCAAGAGACCCAGTACTTC. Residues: CASSITYQETQYF.

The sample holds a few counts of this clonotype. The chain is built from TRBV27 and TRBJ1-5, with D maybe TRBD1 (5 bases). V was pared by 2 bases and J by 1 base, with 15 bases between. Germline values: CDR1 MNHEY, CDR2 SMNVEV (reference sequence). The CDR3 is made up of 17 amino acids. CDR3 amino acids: CASSLLGAEGSNQPQHF. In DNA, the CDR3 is TGTGCCAGCAGTTTACTAGGGGCGGAGGGAAGCAATCAGCCCCAGCATTTT.

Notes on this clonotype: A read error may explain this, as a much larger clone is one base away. The CDR3 DNA is TGCAGCGTTGAACGGGCAGGGGACTACGAGCAGTTCTTC. Translated: CSVERAGDYEQFF. V and J are TRBV29-1 and TRBJ2-1; possibly TRBD2 for D (7 bases). Germline V gene lookup returns CDR1 SQVTM and CDR2 ANQGSEA. Trimming left V 2 bases short and J 10 bases short, with 15 bases between. There are 13 residues in the CDR3.

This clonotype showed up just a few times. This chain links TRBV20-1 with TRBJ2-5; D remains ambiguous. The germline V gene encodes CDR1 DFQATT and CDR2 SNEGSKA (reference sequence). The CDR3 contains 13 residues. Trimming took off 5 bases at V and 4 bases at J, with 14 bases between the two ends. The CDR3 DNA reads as TGCAGTGCTCCCATCCGGGTGCGAGAGACCCAGTACTTC. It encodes CSAPIRVRETQYF.

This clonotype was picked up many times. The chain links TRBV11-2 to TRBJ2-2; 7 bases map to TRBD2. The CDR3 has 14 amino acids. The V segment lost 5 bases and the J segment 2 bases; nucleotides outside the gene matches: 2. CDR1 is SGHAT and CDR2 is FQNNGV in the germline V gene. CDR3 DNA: TGTGCCAGCAGCCGGGACTACAACACCGGGGAGCTGTTTTTT. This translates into CASSRDYNTGELFF.

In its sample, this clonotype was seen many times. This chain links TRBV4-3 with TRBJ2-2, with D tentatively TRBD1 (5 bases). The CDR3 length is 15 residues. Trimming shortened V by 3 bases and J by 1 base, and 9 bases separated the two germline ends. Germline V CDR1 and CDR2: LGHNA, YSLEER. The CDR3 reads CASSHPGQNTGELFF. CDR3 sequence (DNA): TGCGCCAGCAGCCACCCCGGACAGAACACCGGGGAGCTGTTTTTT.

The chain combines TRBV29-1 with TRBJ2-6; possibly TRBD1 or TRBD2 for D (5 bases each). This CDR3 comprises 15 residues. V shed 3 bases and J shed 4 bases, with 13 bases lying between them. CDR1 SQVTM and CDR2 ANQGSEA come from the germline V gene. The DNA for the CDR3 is TGCAGCGTTGATTTTTCAGGGAGCGGGGCCAACGTCCTGACTTTC. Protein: CSVDFSGSGANVLTF. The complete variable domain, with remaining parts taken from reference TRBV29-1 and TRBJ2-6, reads SAVISQKPSRDICQRGTSLTIQCQVDSQVTMMFWYRQQPGQSLTLIATANQGSEATYESGFVIDKFPISRPNLTFSTLTVSNMSPEDSSIYLCSVDFSGSGANVLTFGAGSRLTVL.

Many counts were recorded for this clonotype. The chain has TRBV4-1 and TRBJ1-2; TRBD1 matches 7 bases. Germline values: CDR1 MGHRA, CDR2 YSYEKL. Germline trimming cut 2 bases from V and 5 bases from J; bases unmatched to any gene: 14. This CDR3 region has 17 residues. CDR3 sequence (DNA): TGCGCCAGCAGCCAAACAGGGGCCAACCTTGATCGGTATGGCTACACCTTC. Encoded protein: CASSQTGANLDRYGYTF.

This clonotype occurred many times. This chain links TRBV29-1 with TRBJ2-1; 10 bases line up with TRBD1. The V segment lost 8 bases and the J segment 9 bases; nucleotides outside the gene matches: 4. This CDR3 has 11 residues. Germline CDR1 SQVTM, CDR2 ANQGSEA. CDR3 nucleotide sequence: TGCAGCCCCCGGGACAGGGGTGAGCAGTTCTTC. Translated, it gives CSPRDRGEQFF.

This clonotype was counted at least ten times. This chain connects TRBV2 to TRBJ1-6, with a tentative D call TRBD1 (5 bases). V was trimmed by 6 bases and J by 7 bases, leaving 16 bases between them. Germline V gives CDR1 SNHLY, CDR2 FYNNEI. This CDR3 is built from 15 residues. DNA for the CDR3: TGTGCCAGCAGGGCCGGGACGGGCGAAAATTCACCCCTCCACTTT. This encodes CASRAGTGENSPLHF.

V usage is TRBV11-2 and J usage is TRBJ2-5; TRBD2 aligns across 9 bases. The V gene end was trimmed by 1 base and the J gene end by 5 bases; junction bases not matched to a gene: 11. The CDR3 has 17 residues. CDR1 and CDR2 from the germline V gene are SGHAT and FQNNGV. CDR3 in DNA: TGTGCCAGCAGCTTAGTCGGAGGCGGGGGGGCCATGGAGACCCAGTACTTC. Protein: CASSLVGGGGAMETQYF.

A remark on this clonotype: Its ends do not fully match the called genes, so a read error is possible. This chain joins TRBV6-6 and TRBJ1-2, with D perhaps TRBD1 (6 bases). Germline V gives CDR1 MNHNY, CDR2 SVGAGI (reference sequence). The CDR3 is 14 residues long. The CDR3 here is CASSLQQGGYGYNF. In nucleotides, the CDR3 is TGTGCCAGCAGCCTGCAACAGGGAGGATATGGCTACAACTTC.

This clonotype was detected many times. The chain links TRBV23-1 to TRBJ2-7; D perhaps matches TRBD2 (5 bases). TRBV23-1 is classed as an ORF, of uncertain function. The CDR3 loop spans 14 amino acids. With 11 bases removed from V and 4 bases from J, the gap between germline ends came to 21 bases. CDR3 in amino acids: CARKIEGYSYEQYF. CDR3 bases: TGCGCCCGAAAAATAGAGGGTTATTCTTACGAGCAGTACTTC.

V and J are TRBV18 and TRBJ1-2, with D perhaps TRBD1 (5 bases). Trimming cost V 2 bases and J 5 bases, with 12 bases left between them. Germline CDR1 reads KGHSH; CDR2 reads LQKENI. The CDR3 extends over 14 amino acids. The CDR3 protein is CASSPTGTEYGYTF. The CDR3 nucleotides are TGTGCCAGCTCACCAACCGGGACCGAGTATGGCTACACCTTC.